This TCR beta chain was profiled in a study of cytomegalovirus exposure and HLA in healthy donors. This clone has a single count. Germline CDR1 SGHRS, CDR2 YFSETQ. With 3 bases clipped from V and 5 bases from J, the junction kept 19 bases outside the gene matches. This CDR3 has 19 residues. Use of 60 Vbeta and 13 Jbeta primers characterized the PCR. TCRdb keeps only in-frame clones here, not all; method: immunoSEQ multiplex PCR. This table has about 160,000 clones, roughly 80% appearing once. This clonotype was obtained from a male donor in good health and CMV-seronegative. The sample was PBMCs. This sequence joins TRBV5-1 and TRBJ2-5, with 10 bases lining up with TRBD2. The CDR3 loop is CASSYPRNLAGGIGETQYF. CDR3 coding DNA: TGCGCCAGCAGCTATCCTAGAAACTTAGCGGGGGGAATCGGGGAGACCCAGTACTTC.